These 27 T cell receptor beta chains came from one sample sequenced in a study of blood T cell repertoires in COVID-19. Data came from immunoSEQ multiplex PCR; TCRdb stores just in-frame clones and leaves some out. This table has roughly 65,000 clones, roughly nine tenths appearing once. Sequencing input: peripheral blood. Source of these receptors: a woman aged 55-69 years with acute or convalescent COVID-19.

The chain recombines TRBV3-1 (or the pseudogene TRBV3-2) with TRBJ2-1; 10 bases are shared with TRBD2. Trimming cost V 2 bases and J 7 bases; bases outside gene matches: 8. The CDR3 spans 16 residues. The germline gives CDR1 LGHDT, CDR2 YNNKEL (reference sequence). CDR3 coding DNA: TGTGCCAGCAGCCAACAAGCGGGGGGGCCTAGAAATGAGCAGTTCTTC. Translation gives CASSQQAGGPRNEQFF.

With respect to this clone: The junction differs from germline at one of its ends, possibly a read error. Written as DNA, the CDR3 is TGTGCCAGCAACCTCAACCCGGGACAGGGACGCTTC. Translated, it gives CASNLNPGQGRF. The rearrangement joins TRBV3-1 (or the pseudogene TRBV3-2) to TRBJ2-7; 9 nucleotides agree with TRBD1. This CDR3 has 12 residues. Germline V gene lookup returns CDR1 LGHDT and CDR2 YNNKEL (reference sequence).

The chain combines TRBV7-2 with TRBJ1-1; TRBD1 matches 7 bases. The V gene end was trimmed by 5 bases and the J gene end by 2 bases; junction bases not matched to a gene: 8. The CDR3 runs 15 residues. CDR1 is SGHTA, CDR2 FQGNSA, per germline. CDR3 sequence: CASSLTGASNTEAFF. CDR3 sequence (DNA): TGTGCCAGCAGCCTAACAGGGGCGAGTAACACTGAAGCTTTCTTT.

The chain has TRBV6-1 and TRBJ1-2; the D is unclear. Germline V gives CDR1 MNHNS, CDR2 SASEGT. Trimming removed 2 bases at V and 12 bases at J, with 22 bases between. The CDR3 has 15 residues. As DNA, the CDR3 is TGTGCCAGCAGTGAAAAGGGCGGAGGATCTGCGCGGAACACCTTC. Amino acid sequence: CASSEKGGGSARNTF.

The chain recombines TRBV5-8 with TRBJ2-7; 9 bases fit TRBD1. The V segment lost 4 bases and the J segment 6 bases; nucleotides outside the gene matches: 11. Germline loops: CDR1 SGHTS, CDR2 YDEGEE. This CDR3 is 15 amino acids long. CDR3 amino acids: CASSVPGQGFREQYF. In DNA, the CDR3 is TGTGCCAGCAGCGTACCGGGACAGGGCTTCCGCGAGCAGTACTTC.

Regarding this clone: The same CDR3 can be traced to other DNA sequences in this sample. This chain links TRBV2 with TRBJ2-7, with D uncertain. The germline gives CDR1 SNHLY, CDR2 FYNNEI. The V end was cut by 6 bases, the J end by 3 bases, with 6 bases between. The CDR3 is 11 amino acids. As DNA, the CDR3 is TGTGCCAGCAGCCTCAGCTACGAGCAGTACTTC. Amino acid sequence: CASSLSYEQYF.

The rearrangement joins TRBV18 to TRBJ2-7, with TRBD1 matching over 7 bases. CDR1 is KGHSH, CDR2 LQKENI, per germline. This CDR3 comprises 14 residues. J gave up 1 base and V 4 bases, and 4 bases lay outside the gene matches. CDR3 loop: CASSLDRVSYEQYF. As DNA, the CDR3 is TGTGCCAGCTCACTCGACAGGGTTTCCTACGAGCAGTACTTC. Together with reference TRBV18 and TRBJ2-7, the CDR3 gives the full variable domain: NAGVMQNPRHLVRRRGQEARLRCSPMKGHSHVYWYRQLPEEGLKFMVYLQKENIIDESGMPKERFSAEFPKEGPSILRIQQVVRGDSAAYFCASSLDRVSYEQYFGPGTRLTVT.

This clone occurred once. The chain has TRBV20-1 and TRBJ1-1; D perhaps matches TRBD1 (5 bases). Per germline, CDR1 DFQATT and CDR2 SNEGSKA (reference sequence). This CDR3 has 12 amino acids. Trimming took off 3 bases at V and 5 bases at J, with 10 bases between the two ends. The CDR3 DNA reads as TGCAGTGCTAGTCAGAAGGGGACTGAAGCTTTCTTT. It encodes CSASQKGTEAFF.

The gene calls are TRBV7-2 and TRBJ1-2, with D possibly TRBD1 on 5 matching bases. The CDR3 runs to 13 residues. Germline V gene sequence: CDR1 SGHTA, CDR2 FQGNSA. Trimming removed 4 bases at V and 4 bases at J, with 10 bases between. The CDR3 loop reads CASSSGTSYGYTF. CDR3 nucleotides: TGTGCCAGCAGCTCCGGGACTAGCTATGGCTACACCTTC.

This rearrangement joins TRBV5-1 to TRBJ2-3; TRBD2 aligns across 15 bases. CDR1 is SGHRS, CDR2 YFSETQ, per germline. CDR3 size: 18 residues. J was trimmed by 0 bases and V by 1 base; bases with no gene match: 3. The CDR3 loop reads CASSLIGTSGGSTDTQYF. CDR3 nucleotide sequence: TGCGCCAGCAGCTTGATAGGGACTAGCGGGGGGAGCACAGATACGCAGTATTTT.

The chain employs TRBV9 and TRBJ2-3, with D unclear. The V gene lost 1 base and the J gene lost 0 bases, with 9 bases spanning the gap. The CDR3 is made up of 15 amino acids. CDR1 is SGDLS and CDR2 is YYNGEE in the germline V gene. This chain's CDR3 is CASSVTWASTDTQYF. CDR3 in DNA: TGTGCCAGCAGCGTAACGTGGGCCAGCACAGATACGCAGTATTTT.

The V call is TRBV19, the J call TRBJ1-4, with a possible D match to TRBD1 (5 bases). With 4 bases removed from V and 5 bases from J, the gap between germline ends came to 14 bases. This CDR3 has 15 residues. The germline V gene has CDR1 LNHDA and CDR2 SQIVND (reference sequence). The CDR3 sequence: CASSTSGIVNEKLFF. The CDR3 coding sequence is TGTGCCAGTAGTACATCAGGGATCGTAAATGAAAAACTGTTTTTT.

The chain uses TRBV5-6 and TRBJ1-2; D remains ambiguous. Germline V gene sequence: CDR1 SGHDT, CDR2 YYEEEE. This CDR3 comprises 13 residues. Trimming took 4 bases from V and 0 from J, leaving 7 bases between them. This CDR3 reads CASSPQTNYGYTF. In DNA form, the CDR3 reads TGTGCCAGCAGCCCGCAGACTAACTATGGCTACACCTTC.

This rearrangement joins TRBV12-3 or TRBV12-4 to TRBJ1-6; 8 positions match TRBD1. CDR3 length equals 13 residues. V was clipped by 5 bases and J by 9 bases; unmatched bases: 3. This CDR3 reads CASSPDRGSPLHF. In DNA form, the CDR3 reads TGTGCCAGCAGTCCCGACAGGGGTTCACCCCTCCACTTT.

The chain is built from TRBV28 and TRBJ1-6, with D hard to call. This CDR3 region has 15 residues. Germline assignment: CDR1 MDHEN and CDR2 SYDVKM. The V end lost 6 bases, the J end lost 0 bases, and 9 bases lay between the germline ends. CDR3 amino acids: CASRSLSSYNSPLHF. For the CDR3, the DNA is TGTGCCAGCAGAAGCTTAAGCTCCTATAATTCACCCCTCCACTTT. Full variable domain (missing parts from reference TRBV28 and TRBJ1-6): DVKVTQSSRYLVKRTGEKVFLECVQDMDHENMFWYRQDPGLGLRLIYFSYDVKMKEKGDIPEGYSVSREKKERFSLILESASTNQTSMYLCASRSLSSYNSPLHFGNGTRLTVT.

For the CDR3, the DNA is TGTGCCAGCAGCCAAGCCCCGGTTAGCGGCCCCTACGAGCAGTACTTC. Protein sequence: CASSQAPVSGPYEQYF. The V call is TRBV14, the J call TRBJ2-7; a possible D gene is TRBD2 (6 bases). The V end was cut by 1 base, the J end by 2 bases, with 15 bases between. The CDR3 contains 16 residues. Germline V gives CDR1 SGHDN, CDR2 FVKESK.

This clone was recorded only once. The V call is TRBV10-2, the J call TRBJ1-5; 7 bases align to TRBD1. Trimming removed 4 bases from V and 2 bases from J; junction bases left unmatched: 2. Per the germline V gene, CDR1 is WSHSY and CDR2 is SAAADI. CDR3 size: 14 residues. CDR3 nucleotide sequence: TGCGCCAGCAGTGTAACAGGGGGCAATCAGCCCCAGCATTTT. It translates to CASSVTGGNQPQHF.

The CDR3 region has the DNA TGTGCCAGTAGTATGACAGGGGATCAGCCCCAGCATTTT. Translated, it gives CASSMTGDQPQHF. The rearrangement joins TRBV19 to TRBJ1-5, with TRBD1 matching 8 bases. V lost 3 bases and J lost 5; bases outside the gene matches: 0. Looked up from germline, CDR1 is LNHDA and CDR2 is SQIVND (reference sequence). The length of the CDR3 is 13 residues. The full variable domain, in which reference TRBV19 and TRBJ1-5 provide the parts outside the CDR3, is DGGITQSPKYLFRKEGQNVTLSCEQNLNHDAMYWYRQDPGQGLRLIYYSQIVNDFQKGDIAEGYSVSREKKESFPLTVTSAQKNPTAFYLCASSMTGDQPQHFGDGTRLSIL.

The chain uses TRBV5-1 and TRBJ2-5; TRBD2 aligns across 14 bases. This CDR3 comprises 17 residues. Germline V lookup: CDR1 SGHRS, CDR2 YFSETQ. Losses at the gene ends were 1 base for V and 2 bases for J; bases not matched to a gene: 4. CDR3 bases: TGCGCCAGCAGCTTGAACGGACTAGCGGGAGGACAAGAGACCCAGTACTTC. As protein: CASSLNGLAGGQETQYF.

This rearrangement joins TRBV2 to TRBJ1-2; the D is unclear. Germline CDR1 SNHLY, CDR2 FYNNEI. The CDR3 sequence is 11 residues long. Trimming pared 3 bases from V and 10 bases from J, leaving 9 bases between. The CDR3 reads CASSEVTLYTF. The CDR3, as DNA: TGTGCCAGCAGTGAGGTCACTCTCTACACCTTC.

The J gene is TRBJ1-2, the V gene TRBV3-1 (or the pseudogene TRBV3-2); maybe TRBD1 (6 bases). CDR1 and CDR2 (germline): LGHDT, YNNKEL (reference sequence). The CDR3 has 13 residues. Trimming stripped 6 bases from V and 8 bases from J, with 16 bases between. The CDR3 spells CASSLDGGLGYTF. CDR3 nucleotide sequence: TGTGCCAGCAGTCTCGATGGGGGCTTAGGCTACACCTTC.

The CDR3 sequence: CASSSTWTGGKVTDTQYF. CDR3 DNA: TGCGCCAGCAGCTCCACGTGGACAGGGGGGAAGGTCACAGATACGCAGTATTTT. The chain joins TRBV5-1 to TRBJ2-3, with TRBD1 identical over 10 bases. The CDR3 length is 18 residues. Germline CDR1 reads SGHRS; CDR2 reads YFSETQ. Germline trimming cut 3 bases from V and 2 bases from J; bases unmatched to any gene: 12.

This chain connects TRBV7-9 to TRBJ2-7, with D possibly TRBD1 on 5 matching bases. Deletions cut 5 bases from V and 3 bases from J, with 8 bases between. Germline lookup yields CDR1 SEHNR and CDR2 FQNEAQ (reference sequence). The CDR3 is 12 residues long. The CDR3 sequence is CASSPTDYEQYF. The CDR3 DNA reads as TGTGCCAGCAGCCCGACAGACTACGAGCAGTACTTC. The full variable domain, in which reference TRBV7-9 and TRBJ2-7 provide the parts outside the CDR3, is DTGVSQNPRHKITKRGQNVTFRCDPISEHNRLYWYRQTLGQGPEFLTYFQNEAQLEKSRLLSDRFSAERPKGSFSTLEIQRTEQGDSAMYLCASSPTDYEQYFGPGTRLTVT.

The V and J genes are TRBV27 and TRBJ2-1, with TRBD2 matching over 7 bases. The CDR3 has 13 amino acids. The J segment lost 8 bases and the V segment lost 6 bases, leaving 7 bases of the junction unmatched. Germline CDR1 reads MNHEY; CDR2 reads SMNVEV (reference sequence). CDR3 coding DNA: TGTGCCAGCAGAGGACTTGGGAGGGATGAGCAGTTCTTC. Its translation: CASRGLGRDEQFF.

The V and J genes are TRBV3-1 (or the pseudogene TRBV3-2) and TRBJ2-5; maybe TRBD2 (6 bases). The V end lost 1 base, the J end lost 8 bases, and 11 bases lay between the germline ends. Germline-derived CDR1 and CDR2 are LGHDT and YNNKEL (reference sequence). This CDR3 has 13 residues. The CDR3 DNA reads TGTGCCAGCAGCCAAGGGGATAGCGGCACCCAGTACTTC. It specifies CASSQGDSGTQYF.

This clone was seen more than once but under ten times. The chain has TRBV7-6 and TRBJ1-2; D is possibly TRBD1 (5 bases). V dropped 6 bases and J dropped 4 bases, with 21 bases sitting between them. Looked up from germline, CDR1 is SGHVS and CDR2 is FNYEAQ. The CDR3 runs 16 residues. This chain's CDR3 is CASSLNAGESSYGYTF. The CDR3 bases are TGTGCCAGCAGTCTCAACGCGGGGGAAAGCTCCTATGGCTACACCTTC.

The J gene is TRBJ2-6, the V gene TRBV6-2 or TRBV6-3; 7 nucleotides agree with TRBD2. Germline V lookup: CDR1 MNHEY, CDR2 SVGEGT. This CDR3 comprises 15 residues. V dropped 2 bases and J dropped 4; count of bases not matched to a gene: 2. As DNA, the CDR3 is TGTGCCAGCAGTTACCAGGGAGGGGGGGCCAACGTCCTGACTTTC. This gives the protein CASSYQGGGANVLTF.